This T cell receptor beta chain originates from a study of cytomegalovirus exposure and HLA in healthy donors (dated by TCRdb to 2016 to 2017). For the wider study: An earlier analysis of approximately 640 of the donors reported approximately 290 Gb of sequence data and more than 90 million unique TCR beta sequences from roughly 180 million T cells. Among around 400 genotyped donors of the cohort, an average of approximately 240,000 unique TCR beta nucleotide sequences was sequenced per donor, of which about 19% were non-productive. In the later analysis, no new phenotypic data were used to find candidate immune exposures; instead, reliance was placed on TCR beta sequences and their occurrence across donors. Among the roughly 410 genotyped donors, around 81% belonged to the genetic ancestry cluster associated with self-reported Caucasian donors. In a later analysis, previously published TCR beta repertoires from some 640 donors were re-analyzed and high-resolution HLA genotyping was added so that TCR occurrence patterns could be studied. An early release that covered some 630 HLA-typed donors contained approximately 300 gigabases of sequencing data and around 85 million unique TCR sequences. The study combined high-throughput TCR immunosequencing, statistical association of individual TCRs with disease status, and machine learning to predict cytomegalovirus infection status. A later genetic analysis used genome-wide SNP genotypes for about 65% of the 666 donors, treating that subset as a discovery cohort. The study aimed to test whether cataloging public T cell receptors could reveal signatures of past pathogen exposure. In an earlier analysis of 587 of the donors, high-throughput TCR beta sequencing was used to judge whether each TCR beta V gene segment behaved as functional or pseudogenic. Alongside the repertoire data, information on donor age, sex, ethnicity and CMV serostatus was compiled. The number of donors typed differed by locus, with roughly 629-640 for A, B, C, DRB1 and DQB1, over 500 for DQA1, under 610 for DPA1, and some 450 for DPB1. Because of strong linkage in the cohort, roughly five DR-DQ haplotypes were treated as single units for association and clustering. Besides the first cohort of roughly 660 subjects, a separate validation cohort made up of over 100 different subjects was used. The study profiled the T cell repertoires of hundreds of subjects by immunosequencing and related them to cytomegalovirus serostatus. Class I and class II HLA loci were covered by the typing at four-digit resolution. All discovery cohort repertoires had been generated using a single sequencing platform. On the study overall, not on this receptor specifically: Linkage disequilibrium might explain the correlated functional status among segregating V segments, but an unknown experimental factor could not be excluded. A further reported finding was that TCR beta sequences accurately predicted the HLA-A and HLA-B alleles for most subjects in the first cohort. A later analysis associated 15,000 or so TCR beta sequences with specific HLA alleles at a false discovery rate of 0.05. In vitro tests confirmed that a few of the cytomegalovirus-associated TCR beta chains recognize cytomegalovirus antigens. In a later genetic analysis, fewer N-insertions in productive TCRs were reported among donors in an Asian-associated ancestry cluster than the roughly 700-donor mean. Because HLA typing was missing for some donors at each locus, association tests included only the typed subset. Most TCR sequences were seen in very few donors, while some public TCRs were found in many individuals. Some IMGT-functional V segments, including TRBV6-2 and TRBV6-3, could not be told apart with the 87-base-pair reads, so those segments were excluded. According to a later analysis, TCR association rates differed among HLA loci, with DRB1 alleles showing the most associated TCRs and HLA-C alleles showing the fewest. An earlier analysis of approximately 530 of the donors showed that most TCR beta V segments appeared in productive rearrangements either about 87% or about 30% of the time, which broadly matched IMGT annotations. Cytomegalovirus status was reported to be diagnosed by the classifier with high specificity and sensitivity in both the original and validation cohorts. A cluster of highly shared sequence variants was judged likely to be a technical artifact of the sequencing pipeline. A later analysis found that most CMV-associated TCR beta chains appeared HLA-restricted, with HLA associations seemingly driven largely by CMV exposure. A later analysis reported that several top co-occurrence clusters appeared linked to parvovirus B19, influenza, CMV and Epstein-Barr virus. Immune exposure information for the cohort was limited to CMV serostatus. When HLA alleles, especially DR and DQ, strongly co-occurred, TCR associations were difficult to assign to individual alleles. Sequencing depth was assumed to be roughly uniform across donors in the presence/absence analyses, though that assumption may not hold. According to the authors, the approach could potentially be generalized to other disease states and immunological phenotypes. In the study, some 180 TCR beta chains were listed as associated with cytomegalovirus. A later genetic analysis associated a missense DCLRE1C variant with V-gene and J-gene trimming of TCR beta chains, and an independent cohort replicated the association. Because counts were too low, seventeen rarely observed V segments, including chromosome 9 orphons, were left out of the earlier analysis of some 640 of the donors. A later analysis found that HLA-associated TCR beta chains were more clonally expanded and had lower generation probabilities than equally common non-associated chains. This cohort had only TCR beta chains sequenced, and the lack of alpha or paired-chain data limited which features could be detected.

CDR1 and CDR2 are read off the germline V gene (reference sequence) as GTSNPN and SVGIG. Measured from the cysteine to the phenylalanine, the CDR3 is 13 residues long. The entry retains the CDR3 DNA only, 39 bases that are in frame from base 1. V was cut back by 2 bases and J by 5 bases, leaving a gap of 9 bases between them. In total, more than 500 healthy bone marrow donors made up the cohort. All cohort members were sampled while nominally healthy, although unrecorded immune exposures were likely present. The donor was CMV seronegative and was included in the group of 352 seronegative cohort members. Each donor provided a peripheral blood sample, and peripheral blood mononuclear cells were used for TCR beta sequencing. The Qiagen DNeasy Blood Extraction Kit was used to extract genomic DNA from the blood cell samples. Comment on this clone: The antigen it binds to is not known. Base qualities were left out, and no much larger clone turns up one base away.

Libraries were built with the immunoSEQ multiplex PCR assay. For the multiplex PCR, a mixture combining 60 forward primers for TCR Vbeta segments and 13 reverse primers for TCR Jbeta segments was used. The CDR3 region of rearranged TCR beta genes was amplified from genomic DNA with a multiplex PCR assay. The amplified TCR beta libraries were sequenced on the Illumina HiSeq System as 87-base-pair reads. Per the source publication's procedure: In a later analysis, around 80 million unique TCR beta chains were counted across the 690 or so repertoires, and roughly 11 million of these chains were shared by at least two donors. A nearest-neighbor algorithm error-corrected the raw reads and collapsed the reads into unique sequences, merging closely related sequences to remove PCR and sequencing errors. V, D and J gene segments were assigned by aligning CDR3 sequences to IMGT reference sequences. For a sequence to be retained, a match of at least six nucleotides was required to both a V gene segment and a J gene segment. Rearrangements were classified as productive when the CDR3 lacked stop codons and remained in frame with V and J, and all other rearrangements were classified as non-productive. CDR3 was defined according to IMGT convention as the region running from the second conserved V-encoded cysteine to the conserved J-encoded phenylalanine. Sequences without an unambiguous match to a single V gene segment were excluded from the earlier analysis of about 640 of the donors. In an earlier analysis of around 600 of the donors, V segments were called functional above 56.7% productive rearrangements and were called segregating when the between-donor standard deviation exceeded 5%. A statistical classification framework was built to diagnose cytomegalovirus status from the catalog of TCR beta chain sequences. In a later analysis, V and J genes were assigned by comparing TCR nucleotide sequences against IMGT/GENE-DB human TR gene sequences. Using the TCRdist pipeline, a later analysis assigned CDR3 sequences along with most-parsimonious VDJ recombination scenarios. In a later analysis, each TCR beta chain was defined by its CDR3 amino acid sequence together with its V-gene family, and reads without a unique V-gene family were excluded. To address suspected cross-contamination and a sequencing artifact, a later analysis removed roughly 640 highly shared, low-generation-probability nucleotide sequences. In a later analysis, a clonal expansion index for each public chain was calculated from normalized within-repertoire ranks of inferred template counts. In a later analysis, generation probabilities were computed using a VDJ recombination model fitted to out-of-frame rearrangements, and the results were checked against IGoR. In a later analysis, TCR-TCR, TCR-HLA and TCR-CMV co-occurrence was scored with hypergeometric tests, and a repertoire-size bias correction was applied to TCR pairs. To estimate false discovery rates, a later analysis permuted the HLA or CMV assignments 20 times. In a later analysis, co-occurring TCRs were grouped with DBSCAN, and TCRdist sequence similarity was added when clustering was performed within HLA-allele-positive subsets. Repertoires with fewer than 30,000 or more than 120,000 public chains were left out of co-occurrence clustering, as were four to six repertoires with anomalous nucleotide sharing. TCRdb carries this immuneACCESS record with in-frame sequences only. Its versions omit some clonotypes, under half of them owing to an unresolved V gene in the studies checked, with the rest unexplained. That table gives V, J and clone size, and the DNA gave D and trimming. This sample has some 160,000 clones in its table, and less than 90% of those were observed once. Of the sample, over 2% is held by the ten largest clones.

Sequencing input: PBMCs. The TCR was taken from a boy aged 2 to 10 in good health and CMV-seronegative. The rearranged segments are TRBV30 and TRBJ1-4; the D region possibly corresponds to TRBD1 (5 bases align). The CDR3 loop reads CAWSSRQNEKLFF. The DNA sequence is given as TGTGCCTGGAGTTCTAGACAGAATGAAAAACTGTTTTTT.